The clone carrying this T cell receptor beta chain was seen a single time. Its antigen is undetermined. This entry belongs to a study of cytomegalovirus exposure and HLA in healthy donors. As for the study in general: A prior study identified some 100 million unique TCR beta sequences from 180 million or so T cells. Regarding the study as a whole: Researchers reported in a later analysis that a missense DCLRE1C variant was tied to TCR beta V- and J-gene trimming. Rarity held for most TCR sequences, but there were some public TCRs that occurred in many donors. In presence/absence analyses, roughly uniform sequencing depth across donors was assumed.

V was shortened by 4 bases and J by 0 bases, with 10 bases between the two germline ends. Germline-derived CDR1 and CDR2 are SGHKS and YYEKEE (reference sequence). The CDR3 totals 14 residues. 13 Jbeta primers and 60 Vbeta primers were used for the PCR. Repertoires were generated with immunoSEQ multiplex PCR, while TCRdb's copy carries only in-frame clones and drops some. This table has 150,000 to 200,000 clones, about 80% appearing once. The receptor was derived from a man aged 45-65 years in good health and CMV-seropositive. Sequenced material: PBMCs. The chain carries TRBV5-5 and TRBJ1-1; D gene ambiguous. CDR3 coding DNA: TGTGCCAGCAGCCCTATACGAGTGAACACTGAAGCTTTCTTT. It is translated as CASSPIRVNTEAFF.